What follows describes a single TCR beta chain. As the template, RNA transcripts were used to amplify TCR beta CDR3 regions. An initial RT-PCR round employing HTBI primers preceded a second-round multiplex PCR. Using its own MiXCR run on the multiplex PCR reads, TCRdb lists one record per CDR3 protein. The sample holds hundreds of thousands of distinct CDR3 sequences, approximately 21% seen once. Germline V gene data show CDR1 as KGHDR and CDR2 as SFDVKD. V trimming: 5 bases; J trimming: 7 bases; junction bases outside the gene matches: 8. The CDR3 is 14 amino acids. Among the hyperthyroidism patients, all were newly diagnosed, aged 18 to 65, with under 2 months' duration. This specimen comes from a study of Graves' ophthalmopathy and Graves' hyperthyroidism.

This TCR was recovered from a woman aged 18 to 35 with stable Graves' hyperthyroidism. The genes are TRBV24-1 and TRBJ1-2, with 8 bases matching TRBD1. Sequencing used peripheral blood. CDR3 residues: CATSGATGQGGYTF. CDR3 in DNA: TGTGCCACCAGTGGGGCCACAGGACAGGGTGGCTACACCTTC.